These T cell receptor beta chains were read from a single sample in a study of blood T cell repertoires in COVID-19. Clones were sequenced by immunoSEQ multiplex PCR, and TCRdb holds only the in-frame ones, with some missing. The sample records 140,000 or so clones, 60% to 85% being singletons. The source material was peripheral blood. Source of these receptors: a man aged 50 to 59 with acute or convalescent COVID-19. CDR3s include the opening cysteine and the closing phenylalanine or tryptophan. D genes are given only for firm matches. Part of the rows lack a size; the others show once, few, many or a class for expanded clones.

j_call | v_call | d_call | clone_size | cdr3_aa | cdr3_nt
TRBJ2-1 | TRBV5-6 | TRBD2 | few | CASSFGLSGGAVDEQFF | TGTGCCAGCAGCTTTGGGCTTAGCGGGGGGGCCGTTGATGAGCAGTTCTTC
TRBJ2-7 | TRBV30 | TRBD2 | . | CAWAGESSYEQYF | TGTGCCTGGGCGGGGGAGAGCTCCTACGAGCAGTACTTC
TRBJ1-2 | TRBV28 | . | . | CASTFRFKRRKTGEKFDGYTF | TGTGCCAGCACCTTCCGTTTTAAGAGGAGAAAAACGGGGGAAAAGTTCGATGGCTACACCTTC
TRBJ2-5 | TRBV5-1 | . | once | CASSPGPGETQYF | TGCGCCAGCAGTCCCGGCCCGGGGGAGACCCAGTACTTC
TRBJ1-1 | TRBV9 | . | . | CASSPGYTEAFF | TGTGCCAGCAGCCCCGGGTACACTGAAGCTTTCTTT
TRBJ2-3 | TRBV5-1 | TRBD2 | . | CASRGSNSGGPRDTQYF | TGCGCCAGCAGGGGATCGAATAGCGGGGGGCCCCGTGATACGCAGTATTTT
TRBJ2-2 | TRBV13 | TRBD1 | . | CASTPWGQGYTGELFF | TGTGCCAGCACCCCCTGGGGACAGGGTTACACCGGGGAGCTGTTTTTT
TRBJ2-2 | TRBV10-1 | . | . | CASSAGDYTGELFF | TGCGCCAGCAGTGCGGGGGATTACACCGGGGAGCTGTTTTTT
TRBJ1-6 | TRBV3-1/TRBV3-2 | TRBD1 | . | CASSLRTGQGNSPLHF | TGTGCCAGCAGCCTAAGGACAGGGCAAGGTAATTCACCCCTCCACTTT
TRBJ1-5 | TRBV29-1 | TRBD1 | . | CSGGQAGQPQHF | TGCAGCGGCGGACAGGCAGGGCAGCCCCAGCATTTT
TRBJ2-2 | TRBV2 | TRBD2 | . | CASSRLASGELFF | TGTGCCAGCAGTCGACTAGCAAGCGGGGAGCTGTTTTTT
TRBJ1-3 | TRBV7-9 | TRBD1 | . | CASSSWTGQSRAGNTIYF | TGTGCCAGCAGCTCATGGACAGGGCAAAGTCGGGCTGGAAACACCATATATTTT
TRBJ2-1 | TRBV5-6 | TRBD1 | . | CASSRWGQYNEQFF | TGTGCCAGCAGCAGGTGGGGACAGTACAATGAGCAGTTCTTC
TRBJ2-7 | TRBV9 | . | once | CASSPTGTYEQYF | TGTGCCAGCAGCCCGACCGGGACCTACGAGCAGTACTTC
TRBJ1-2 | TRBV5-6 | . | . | CASSEGYERRDGYTF | TGTGCCAGCAGCGAAGGATACGAACGGAGGGATGGCTACACCTTC
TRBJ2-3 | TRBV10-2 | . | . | CASSESGGTDTQYF | TGCGCCAGCAGTGAGTCCGGGGGCACAGATACGCAGTATTTT
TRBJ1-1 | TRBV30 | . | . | CAWSFRGAMNTEAFF | TGTGCCTGGAGTTTTCGGGGGGCAATGAACACTGAAGCTTTCTTT
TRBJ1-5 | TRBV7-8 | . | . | CASSLGLGANQPQHF | TGTGCCAGCAGCCTTGGGTTGGGGGCAAATCAGCCCCAGCATTTT
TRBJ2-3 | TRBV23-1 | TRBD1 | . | CASRLTGGSTDTQYF | TGCGCCAGCAGGCTGACAGGGGGGTCCACAGATACGCAGTATTTT
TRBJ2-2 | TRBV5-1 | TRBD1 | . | CASSKTGDTGELFF | TGCGCCAGCAGCAAGACAGGGGACACCGGGGAGCTGTTTTTT
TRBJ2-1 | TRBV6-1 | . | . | CASSEVLAEEQFF | TGTGCCAGCAGTGAAGTTTTGGCCGAAGAGCAGTTCTTC
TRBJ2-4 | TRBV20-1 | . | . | CSASTGNIQYF | TGCAGTGCTAGTACGGGGAACATTCAGTACTTC
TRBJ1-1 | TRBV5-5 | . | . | CASSSLLTGTEAFF | TGTGCCAGCAGCTCCTTATTAACAGGGACTGAAGCTTTCTTT
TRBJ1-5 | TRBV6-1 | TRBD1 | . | CASSEAGTALQPQHF | TGTGCCAGCAGTGAAGCCGGGACAGCTTTGCAGCCCCAGCATTTT
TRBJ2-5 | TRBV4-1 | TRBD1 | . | CASSQWTGQETQYF | TGCGCCAGCAGCCAATGGACAGGGCAAGAGACCCAGTACTTC
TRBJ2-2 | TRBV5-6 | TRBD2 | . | CASRNGLAGGNTGELFF | TGTGCCAGCAGAAATGGACTAGCGGGGGGGAACACCGGGGAGCTGTTTTTT
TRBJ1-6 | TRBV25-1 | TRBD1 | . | CASSPQTGYGLYNSPLHF | TGTGCCAGCAGTCCACAGACAGGGTATGGTCTGTATAATTCACCCCTCCACTTT
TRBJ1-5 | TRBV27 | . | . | CASSFKLNQPQHF | TGTGCCAGCAGTTTCAAGCTCAATCAGCCCCAGCATTTT
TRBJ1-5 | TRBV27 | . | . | CASSLWGGAGNQPQHF | TGTGCCAGCAGTTTATGGGGGGGCGCGGGCAATCAGCCCCAGCATTTT
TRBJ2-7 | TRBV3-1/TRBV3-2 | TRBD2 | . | CASSQGLAEAEQYF | TGTGCCAGCAGCCAGGGACTAGCTGAGGCCGAGCAGTACTTC
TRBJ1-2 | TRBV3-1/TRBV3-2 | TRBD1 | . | CASSQANRGSYGYTF | TGTGCCAGCAGCCAAGCGAACAGGGGAAGCTATGGCTACACCTTC
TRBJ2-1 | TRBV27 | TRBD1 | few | CASTRTGIGSYNEQFF | TGTGCCAGCACCCGGACAGGGATAGGCTCCTACAATGAGCAGTTCTTC
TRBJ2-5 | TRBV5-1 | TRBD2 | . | CASKRSGGEETQYF | TGCGCCAGCAAACGTAGCGGGGGGGAGGAGACCCAGTACTTC
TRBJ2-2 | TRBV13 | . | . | CASSLGGRNTGELFF | TGTGCCAGCAGCTTGGGTGGGAGGAACACCGGGGAGCTGTTTTTT
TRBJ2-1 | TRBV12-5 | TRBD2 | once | CASGSRSGGDPYNEQFF | TGTGCTAGTGGTTCGCGTAGCGGGGGGGACCCCTACAATGAGCAGTTCTTC
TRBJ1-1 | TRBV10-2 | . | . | CASSIGVTSTEAFF | TGCGCCAGCTCTATCGGGGTGACGAGCACTGAAGCTTTCTTT
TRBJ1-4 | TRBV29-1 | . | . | CSVEIGGQGEKLFF | TGCAGCGTTGAAATTGGGGGACAAGGAGAAAAACTGTTTTTT
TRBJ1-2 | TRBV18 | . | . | CASSPRGMDGYTF | TGTGCCAGCTCACCCCGGGGGATGGATGGCTACACCTTC
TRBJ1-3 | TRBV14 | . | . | CASRPQGPGNTIYF | TGTGCCAGCAGACCCCAGGGCCCTGGAAACACCATATATTTT
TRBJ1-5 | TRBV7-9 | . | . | CASTIDGVGNQPQHF | TGTGCCAGCACCATAGACGGGGTTGGCAATCAGCCCCAGCATTTT
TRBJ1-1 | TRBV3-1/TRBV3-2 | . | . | CASSQALGRAFF | TGTGCCAGCAGCCAAGCCCTCGGGAGGGCTTTCTTT
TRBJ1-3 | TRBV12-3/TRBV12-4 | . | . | CASSQGYGNTIYF | TGTGCCAGCAGTCAGGGATATGGAAACACCATATATTTT
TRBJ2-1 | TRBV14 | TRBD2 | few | CASSQGILAGGRTNEQFF | TGTGCCAGCAGCCAAGGAATACTAGCGGGGGGCCGAACGAATGAGCAGTTCTTC
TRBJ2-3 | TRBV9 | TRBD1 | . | CASSVASGGRTDTQYF | TGTGCCAGCAGCGTAGCTTCAGGGGGCCGGACAGATACGCAGTATTTT
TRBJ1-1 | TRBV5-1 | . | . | CASSLGPGQLGTEAFF | TGCGCCAGCAGCTTGGGTCCGGGACAACTTGGGACTGAAGCTTTCTTT
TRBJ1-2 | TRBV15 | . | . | CATSRPGANYGYTF | TGTGCCACCAGCAGGCCAGGGGCTAACTATGGCTACACCTTC
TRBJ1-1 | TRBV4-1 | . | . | CASSQDLTGTEAFF | TGCGCCAGCAGCCAAGATCTTACAGGCACTGAAGCTTTCTTT
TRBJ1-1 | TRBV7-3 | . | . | CASSRLQGIWNTEAFF | TGTGCCAGCAGCCGACTTCAGGGCATTTGGAACACTGAAGCTTTCTTT
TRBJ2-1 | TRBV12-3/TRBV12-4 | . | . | CASSLVEEQFF | TGTGCCAGCAGTTTAGTTGAGGAGCAGTTCTTC
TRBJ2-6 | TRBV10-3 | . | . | CAAAGGAGANVLTF | TGTGCCGCAGCCGGCGGGGCTGGGGCCAACGTCCTGACTTTC
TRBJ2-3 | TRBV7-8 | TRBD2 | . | CASSLRTSGGRDTQYF | TGTGCCAGCAGCCTAAGGACTAGCGGGGGGAGGGATACGCAGTATTTT
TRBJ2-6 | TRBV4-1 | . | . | CASSQLGIGGDSGANVLTF | TGCGCCAGCAGCCAACTTGGTATAGGGGGTGACTCTGGGGCCAACGTCCTGACTTTC